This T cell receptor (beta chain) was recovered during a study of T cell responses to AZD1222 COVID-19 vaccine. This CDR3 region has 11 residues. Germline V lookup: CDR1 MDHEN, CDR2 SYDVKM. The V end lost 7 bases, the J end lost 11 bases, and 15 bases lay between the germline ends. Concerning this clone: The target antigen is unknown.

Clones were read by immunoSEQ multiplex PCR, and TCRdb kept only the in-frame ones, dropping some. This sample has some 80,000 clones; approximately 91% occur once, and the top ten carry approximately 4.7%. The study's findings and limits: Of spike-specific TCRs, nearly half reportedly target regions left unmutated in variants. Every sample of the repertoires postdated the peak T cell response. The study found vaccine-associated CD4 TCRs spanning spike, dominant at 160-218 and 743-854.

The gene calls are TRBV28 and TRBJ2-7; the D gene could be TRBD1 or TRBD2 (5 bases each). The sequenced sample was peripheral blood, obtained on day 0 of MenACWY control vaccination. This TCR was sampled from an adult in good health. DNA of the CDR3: TGTGCCAGCACATATAGGGACCTTAAGTACTTC. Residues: CASTYRDLKYF.